These T cell receptor beta chains were read from a single sample in a study of identical twins. TCRdb re-called the 5' RACE reads through MiXCR, storing one row per CDR3 protein. In the table there are under 300,000 distinct CDR3 sequences, about 12% of which are singletons. The same data also contributed to another study, on yellow fever vaccine responses in identical twins.

Sequenced input: memory (CD45RO+) T cells sorted from blood. All receptors come from a woman in her late teens or twenties in good health. Each CDR3 is given without its conserved first and last residue. The D gene is left open where the match is weak.

-	TRBJ2-5	TRBV6-1	ASTGTANQETQY
-	TRBJ1-5	TRBV7-2	ASSGGAGAGNQPQH
-	TRBJ2-3	TRBV24-1	ATSDFTTASTDTQY
-	TRBJ2-1	TRBV6-1	ASRADGSSYNEQF
-	TRBJ2-1	TRBV5-1	ASSLSGDGEQF
TRBD1	TRBJ1-5	TRBV20-1	SATDRGTNQPQH
-	TRBJ2-1	TRBV11-2	ASSLGGLNRNEQF
-	TRBJ1-1	TRBV3-1	ASSRGRNTEAF
TRBD1	TRBJ2-3	TRBV12-3/TRBV12-4	ASSRNTGGRADTQY
-	TRBJ2-7	TRBV6-5	ASSLGQPSEYYEQY
TRBD2	TRBJ2-1	TRBV6-2/TRBV6-3	ASSPRDYGNEQF
-	TRBJ2-7	TRBV20-1	SARESPTGIEY
-	TRBJ1-5	TRBV19	ASSGRTASLNQPQH
TRBD2	TRBJ2-7	TRBV29-1	SIPSGRAYEQY
-	TRBJ2-1	TRBV12-3/TRBV12-4	ASSLGGTPYNEQF
-	TRBJ2-1	TRBV11-2	ASSLASEEQF
-	TRBJ1-4	TRBV12-3/TRBV12-4	ASSWDVDEKLF